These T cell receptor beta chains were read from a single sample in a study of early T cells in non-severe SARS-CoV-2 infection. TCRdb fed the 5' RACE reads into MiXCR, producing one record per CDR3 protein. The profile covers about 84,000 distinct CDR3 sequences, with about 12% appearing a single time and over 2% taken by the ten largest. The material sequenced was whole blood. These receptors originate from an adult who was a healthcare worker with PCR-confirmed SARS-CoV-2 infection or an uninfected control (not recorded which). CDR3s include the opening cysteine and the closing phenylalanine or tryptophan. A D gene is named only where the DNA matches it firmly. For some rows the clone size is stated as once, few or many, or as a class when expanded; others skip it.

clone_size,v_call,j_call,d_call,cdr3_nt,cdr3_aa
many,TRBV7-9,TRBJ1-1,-,TGTGCCAGCAGCCCGATCGTCCCAGTTAACACTGAAGCTTTCTTT,CASSPIVPVNTEAFF
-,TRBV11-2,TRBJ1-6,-,TGTGCCAGCAGCTTAGAAGGGGAATATAATTCACCCCTCCACTTT,CASSLEGEYNSPLHF
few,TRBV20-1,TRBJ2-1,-,TGCAGTGCTCACGCCGACTCGAGGGACAATGAGCAGTTCTTC,CSAHADSRDNEQFF
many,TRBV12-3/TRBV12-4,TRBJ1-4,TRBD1,TGTGCCAGCAGTTTAGGTCGGACAGGGCGGTCCAATGAAAAACTGTTTTTT,CASSLGRTGRSNEKLFF
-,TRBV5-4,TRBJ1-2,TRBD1,TGTGCCAGCAGCAGGACAGGGCCCGGCTACACCTTC,CASSRTGPGYTF
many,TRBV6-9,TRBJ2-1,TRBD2,TGTGCCAGCAGTTATTCCGGAAGAATTCGGGGACTAGCGGGAGGCAATGAGCAGTTCTTC,CASSYSGRIRGLAGGNEQFF
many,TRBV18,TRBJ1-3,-,TGTGCCAGCTCACCAGGGAGCCAGCCGTCTGGAAACACCATATATTTT,CASSPGSQPSGNTIYF
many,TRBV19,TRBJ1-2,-,TGTGCCAGTAGTATTGATAGGGGCACCTATGGCTACACCTTC,CASSIDRGTYGYTF
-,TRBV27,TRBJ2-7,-,TGTGCCAGCAGTTTCCGGGAGCTCTCCTACGAGCAGTACTTC,CASSFRELSYEQYF
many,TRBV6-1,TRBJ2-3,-,TGTGCCAGCACCCTAAGTATGGGCGGCACAGATACGCAGTATTTT,CASTLSMGGTDTQYF
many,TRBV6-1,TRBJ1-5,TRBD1,TGTGCCAGCAGTGGACAGGGGAATAGCAATCAGCCCCAGCATTTT,CASSGQGNSNQPQHF
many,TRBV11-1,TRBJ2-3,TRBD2,TGTGCCAGCAGCCAGACTAGCGGGATCTCAGATACGCAGTATTTT,CASSQTSGISDTQYF
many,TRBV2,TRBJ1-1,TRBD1,TGTGCCAGCAGGTATCGGGACAGGGAGTTCACTGAAGCTTTCTTT,CASRYRDREFTEAFF
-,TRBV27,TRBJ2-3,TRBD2,TGTGCCAGCAGTTTAGTGACTAGCGGGGGTAGCACAGATACGCAGTATTTT,CASSLVTSGGSTDTQYF
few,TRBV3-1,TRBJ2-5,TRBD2,TGTGCCAGCAGCCCTGGACTAGCGGGGATCCAAGAGACCCAGTACTTC,CASSPGLAGIQETQYF
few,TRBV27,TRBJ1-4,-,TGTGCCAGCAGTCTTGACAGATATAATGAAAAACTGTTTTTT,CASSLDRYNEKLFF
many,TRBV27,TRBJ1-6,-,TGTGCCAGCAGGGAAAGGGCAGGAGGGGTTGATTCACCCCTCCACTTT,CASRERAGGVDSPLHF
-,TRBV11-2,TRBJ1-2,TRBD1,TGTGCCAGCAGCTTATCATTTACAGGGGTTGGCTACACCTTC,CASSLSFTGVGYTF
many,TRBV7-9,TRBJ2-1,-,TGTGCCAGCAGCTTAGGGACAGCCTATTTTTACAATGAGCAGTTCTTC,CASSLGTAYFYNEQFF
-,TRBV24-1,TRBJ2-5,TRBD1,TGTGCCACCAGTGATCCCCCGGGACAGGGGGAAGAGACCCAGTACTTC,CATSDPPGQGEETQYF
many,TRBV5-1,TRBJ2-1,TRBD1,TGCGCCAGCAGCTTGTGGACAGGGTCTGACAATGAGCAGTTCTTC,CASSLWTGSDNEQFF
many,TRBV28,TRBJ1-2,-,TGTGCCAGCAGTCCGCCGAGACAGTTAAACTATGGCTACACCTTC,CASSPPRQLNYGYTF
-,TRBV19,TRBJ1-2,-,TGTGCCAGTAGTAGTGGCTATGGCTACACCTTC,CASSSGYGYTF
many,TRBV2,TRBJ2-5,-,TGTGCCAGCAGGTCAGGCCGGGTAGAGACCCAGTACTTC,CASRSGRVETQYF
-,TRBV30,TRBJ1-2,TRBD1,TGTGCCTGGAGCCCCGGACAGGGGTATGGCTACACCTTC,CAWSPGQGYGYTF
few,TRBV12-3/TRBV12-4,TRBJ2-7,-,TGTGCCAGCAGTTTAGGGGTCAGGCAATACGAGCAGTACTTC,CASSLGVRQYEQYF
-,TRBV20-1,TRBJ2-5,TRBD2,TGCAGTGGAAGCGGCCAGCGGGGCCTCGAAGAGACCCAGTACTTC,CSGSGQRGLEETQYF
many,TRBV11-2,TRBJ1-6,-,TGTGCCAGCAGCCGGGGGTCTGATAATTCACCCCTCCACTTT,CASSRGSDNSPLHF
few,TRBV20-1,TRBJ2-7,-,TGCAGTGGCACGTTATCCCAGGGGTCCTCCTACGAGCAGTACTTC,CSGTLSQGSSYEQYF
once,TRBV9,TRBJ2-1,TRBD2,TGTGCCAGCAGCGTGAGACTAGCGGGGGGTATGAACAATGAGCAGTTCTTC,CASSVRLAGGMNNEQFF
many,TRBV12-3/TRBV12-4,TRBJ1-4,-,TGTGCCAGCAGAGACACAGGGTCGACTAATGAAAAACTGTTTTTT,CASRDTGSTNEKLFF
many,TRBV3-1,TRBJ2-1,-,TGTGCCAGCAGCCAATCTTTATTACATGAGCAGTTCTTC,CASSQSLLHEQFF
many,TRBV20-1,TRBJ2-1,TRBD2,TGCAGTGCTAGACTAGCGGGAGGGCCGGGTGAGCAGTTCTTC,CSARLAGGPGEQFF
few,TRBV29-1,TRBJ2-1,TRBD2,TGCAGCGTTGAAGATCAACGGACTAGCGTAAATGAGCAGTTCTTC,CSVEDQRTSVNEQFF
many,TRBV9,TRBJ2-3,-,TGTGCCAGCAGCGCCTACGAGGATACGCAGTATTTT,CASSAYEDTQYF
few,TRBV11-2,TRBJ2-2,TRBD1,TGTGCCAGCAGCTTAAGAAGACAGGGGGCTACGACCGGGGAGCTGTTTTTT,CASSLRRQGATTGELFF
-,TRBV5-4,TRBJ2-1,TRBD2,TGTGCCAGCAGCTTGAGGACTAGCGGTAATAATGAGCAGTTCTTC,CASSLRTSGNNEQFF
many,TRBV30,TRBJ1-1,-,TGTGCCTGGACGAAGACCATGAACACTGAAGCTTTCTTT,CAWTKTMNTEAFF
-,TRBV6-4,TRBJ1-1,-,TGTGCCAGCAGGTCCCAAGGTAACACTGAAGCTTTCTTT,CASRSQGNTEAFF
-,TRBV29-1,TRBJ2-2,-,TGCAGCGTCCCGGGGCCCCCCCCTTCCGCGAACACCGGGGAGCTGTTTTTT,CSVPGPPPSANTGELFF
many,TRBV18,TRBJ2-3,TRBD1,TGTGCCAGCTCACCACTGACAGGGGTGACAGATACGCAGTATTTT,CASSPLTGVTDTQYF
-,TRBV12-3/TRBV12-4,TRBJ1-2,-,TGTGCCAGCAGTTCCCTCCTTAGTGGCTACACCTTC,CASSSLLSGYTF
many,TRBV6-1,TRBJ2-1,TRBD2,TGTGCCAGCAGCCAAGCGGGAAGCTCCTACAATGAGCAGTTCTTC,CASSQAGSSYNEQFF
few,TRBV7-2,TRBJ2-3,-,TGTGCCAGCACCCCTGGAAATGCGGGGACGCAGTATTTT,CASTPGNAGTQYF
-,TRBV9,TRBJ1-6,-,TGTGCCAGCAGCGCCCGGACGGTATGGGATTCACCCCTCCACTTT,CASSARTVWDSPLHF